This T cell receptor beta chain originates from a study of T cell repertoires in cytomegalovirus infection. At the level of the study: CMV infection together with matching HLA type was indicated by public TCR beta signatures.

Each CDR3 protein is one row after TCRdb ran MiXCR on the reads. The repertoire holds 630,000 or so distinct CDR3 sequences, with less than 25% as singletons. The CDR3 runs 12 residues. Study-level points and caveats: It was HLA-C-restricted CMV-specific TCR beta clonotypes that dominated the response ex vivo. Cumulative public TCR beta family frequency identified CMV carriers with the relevant HLA.

The sample holds one count of this clonotype. Its antigen is undetermined. This may stem from a read error, because a much larger clone lies one nucleotide away. The source of this sequence is a human donor in good health (CMV status not recorded). Some clones in this sample may be carry-over from other donors' samples. The rearrangement links TRBV12-3 or TRBV12-4 to TRBJ1-1, with D perhaps TRBD1 (5 bases). Sequenced: CD8+ T cells from PBMCs. The CDR3 DNA sequence: TGTGCCAACAGTTCCGGGACCACTGAAGCTTTCTTT. Residues: CANSSGTTEAFF.